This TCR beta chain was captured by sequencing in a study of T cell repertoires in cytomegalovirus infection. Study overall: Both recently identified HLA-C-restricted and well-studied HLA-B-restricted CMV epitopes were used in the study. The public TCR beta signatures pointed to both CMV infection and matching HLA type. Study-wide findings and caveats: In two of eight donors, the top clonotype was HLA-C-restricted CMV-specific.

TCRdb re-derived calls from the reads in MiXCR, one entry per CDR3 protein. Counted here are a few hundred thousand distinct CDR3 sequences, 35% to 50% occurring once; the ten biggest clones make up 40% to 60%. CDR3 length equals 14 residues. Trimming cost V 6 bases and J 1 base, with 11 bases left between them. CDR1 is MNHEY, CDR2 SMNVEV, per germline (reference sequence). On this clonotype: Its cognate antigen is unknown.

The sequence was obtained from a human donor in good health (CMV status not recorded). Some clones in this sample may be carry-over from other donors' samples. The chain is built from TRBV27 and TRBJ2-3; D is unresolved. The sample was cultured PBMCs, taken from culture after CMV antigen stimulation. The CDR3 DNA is TGTGCCAGCAGCCAGCGAGCCGGCACAGATACGCAGTATTTT. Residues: CASSQRAGTDTQYF.